One and the same sample provided the 3 T cell receptor beta chains below, sequenced in a study of cytomegalovirus exposure and HLA in healthy donors. Primers included in the PCR were 60 Vbeta and 13 Jbeta primers. TCRdb's table, derived via immunoSEQ multiplex PCR, lists solely in-frame clones and lacks some. The sample has 85,000 to 130,000 clones, 75% seen once. Sequenced: PBMCs. All receptors come from a male donor in good health and CMV-seropositive.

This chain uses TRBV27 with TRBJ2-1; no firm D call. Germline CDR1 is MNHEY and CDR2 is SMNVEV (reference sequence). Trimming pared 0 bases from V and 0 bases from J, leaving 6 bases between. The CDR3 is 15 residues long. In nucleotides, the CDR3 is TGTGCCAGCAGTTTATCCCGAGGCTCCTACAATGAGCAGTTCTTC. It translates to CASSLSRGSYNEQFF.

The rearrangement uses TRBV2 and TRBJ2-7, with TRBD1 matching over 9 bases. Germline V gene sequence: CDR1 SNHLY, CDR2 FYNNEI. The CDR3 has 18 residues. J was trimmed by 3 bases and V by 1 base; bases with no gene match: 13. CDR3 DNA: TGTGCCAGCAGTGAAGGTTTAATCCGGGACAGGGTAAACTACGAGCAGTACTTC. Encoded protein: CASSEGLIRDRVNYEQYF. The variable domain in full, completed from reference TRBV2 and TRBJ2-7, reads EPEVTQTPSHQVTQMGQEVILRCVPISNHLYFYWYRQILGQKVEFLVSFYNNEISEKSEIFDDQFSVERPDGSNFTLKIRSTKLEDSAMYFCASSEGLIRDRVNYEQYFGPGTRLTVT.

The genes are TRBV7-9 and TRBJ2-7; D gene uncertain. Between the trimmed V and J ends, which lost 4 bases and 3 bases, there was a span of 10 bases. Germline values: CDR1 SEHNR, CDR2 FQNEAQ (reference sequence). The CDR3 sequence is 13 residues long. In nucleotides, the CDR3 is TGTGCCAGCAGCTCCCTTCTAAACTACGAGCAGTACTTC. Residues: CASSSLLNYEQYF.